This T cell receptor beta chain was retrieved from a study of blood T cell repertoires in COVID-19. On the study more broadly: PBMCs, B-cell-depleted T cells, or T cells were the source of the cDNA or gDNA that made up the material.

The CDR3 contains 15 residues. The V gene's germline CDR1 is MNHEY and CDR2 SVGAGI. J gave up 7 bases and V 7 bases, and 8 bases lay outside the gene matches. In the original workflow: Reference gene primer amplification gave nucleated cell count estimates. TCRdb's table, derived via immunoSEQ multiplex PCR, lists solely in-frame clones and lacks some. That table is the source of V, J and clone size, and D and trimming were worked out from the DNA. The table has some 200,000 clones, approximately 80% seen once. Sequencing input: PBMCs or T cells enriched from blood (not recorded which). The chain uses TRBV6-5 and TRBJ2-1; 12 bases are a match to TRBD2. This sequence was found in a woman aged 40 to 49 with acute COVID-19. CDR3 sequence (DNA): TGTGCCAGCATCCTCCGGACTAGCGGGGTTAATGAGCAGTTCTTC. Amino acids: CASILRTSGVNEQFF.